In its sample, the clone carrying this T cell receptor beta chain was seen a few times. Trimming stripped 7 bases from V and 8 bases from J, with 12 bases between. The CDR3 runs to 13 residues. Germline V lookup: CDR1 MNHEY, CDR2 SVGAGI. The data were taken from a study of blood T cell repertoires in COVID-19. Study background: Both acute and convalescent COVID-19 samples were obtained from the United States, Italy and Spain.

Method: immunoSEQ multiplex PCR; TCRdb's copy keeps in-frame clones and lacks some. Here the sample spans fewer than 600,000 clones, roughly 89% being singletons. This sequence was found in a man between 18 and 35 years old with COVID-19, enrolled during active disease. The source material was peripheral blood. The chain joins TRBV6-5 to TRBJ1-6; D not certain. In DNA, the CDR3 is TGTGCCAGCAACTTGAGGTGGGATTCACCCCTCCACTTT. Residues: CASNLRWDSPLHF.